The 10 T cell receptor beta chains below come from one sample, sequenced in a study of blood T cell repertoires in COVID-19 (dated by TCRdb to about 2020). Libraries were made using the immunoSEQ multiplex PCR assay. As stored in TCRdb, this immuneACCESS dataset retains in-frame rearrangements with V and J assigned. A fraction of the clones does not appear; measured against another copy, unresolved V genes explain less than half of the discrepancy, and the remainder lacks a known reason. The sample table lists 200,000 to 250,000 clones, 83% of them with a count of one. The ten largest clones capture approximately 2.6% of the sample. The sample taken for sequencing was peripheral blood. Receptor source: a woman in her seventies with active or convalescent COVID-19.

The J gene is TRBJ1-1, the V gene TRBV2; 7 bases agree with TRBD1. Germline-derived CDR1 and CDR2 are SNHLY and FYNNEI. Trimming took 4 bases from V and 1 from J; bases not matched to a gene: 3. This CDR3 contains 14 residues. The CDR3 nucleotides read TGTGCCAGCAGTGTGTGGACAGGGAACACTGAAGCTTTCTTT. Protein: CASSVWTGNTEAFF.

This chain links TRBV18 with TRBJ1-2, with D tentatively TRBD1 (5 bases). This CDR3 has 14 residues. V was shortened by 4 bases and J by 4 bases, with 13 bases between the two germline ends. The germline V gene has CDR1 KGHSH and CDR2 LQKENI. The CDR3 region has the DNA TGTGCCAGCTCACTTCAGGGTAAGAGCTATGGCTACACCTTC. Translated, it gives CASSLQGKSYGYTF.

The chain recombines TRBV19 with TRBJ1-1; 8 bases line up with TRBD1. With V trimmed by 8 bases and J by 7 bases, 36 bases remained unmatched. The length of the CDR3 is 22 residues. Germline CDR1 is LNHDA and CDR2 is SQIVND (reference sequence). The CDR3 reads CASSLPFGLHPRTGPRVGEAFF. DNA of the CDR3: TGTGCCAGTTCACTTCCCTTCGGCCTACACCCTCGGACAGGGCCCCGGGTGGGTGAAGCTTTCTTT.

This chain links TRBV2 with TRBJ2-7; D not resolved. Trimming left V 3 bases short and J 5 bases short, with 5 bases between. Per the germline V gene, CDR1 is SNHLY and CDR2 is FYNNEI. This CDR3 is built from 11 residues. The CDR3 DNA follows: TGTGCCAGCAGTGACCGGGACGAGCAGTACTTC. It translates to CASSDRDEQYF.

Comment on this clone: This specimen includes other DNA sequences encoding the same CDR3. J is TRBJ1-1 and V is TRBV5-1; 8 positions agree with TRBD1. Germline CDR1 reads SGHRS; CDR2 reads YFSETQ. The CDR3 totals 14 residues. J lost 4 bases, V lost 4 bases, and 6 bases had no gene match. Written as DNA, the CDR3 is TGCGCCAGCAGCCTCGACAGGGGAAGCACTGAAGCTTTCTTT. Encoded protein: CASSLDRGSTEAFF. Full variable domain (remainder filled in from reference TRBV5-1 and TRBJ1-1): KAGVTQTPRYLIKTRGQQVTLSCSPISGHRSVSWYQQTPGQGLQFLFEYFSETQRNKGNFPGRFSGRQFSNSRSEMNVSTLELGDSALYLCASSLDRGSTEAFFGQGTRLTVV.

CDR3 loop: CASSEALGREETQYF. The CDR3 DNA reads TGTGCCAGCAGTGAAGCGCTGGGGCGCGAAGAGACCCAGTACTTC. The chain has TRBV6-1 and TRBJ2-5, with a weak D call TRBD1 (5 bases). The CDR3 covers 15 residues. Germline V gives CDR1 MNHNS, CDR2 SASEGT. V was cut by 0 bases and J by 3 bases, with 11 bases left in between.

The rearrangement uses TRBV4-1 and TRBJ1-4, with a possible D match to TRBD1 (6 bases). This CDR3 has 16 residues. Germline-derived CDR1 and CDR2 are MGHRA and YSYEKL. V was pared by 1 base and J by 2 bases, with 11 bases between. CDR3 residues: CASSQGWGPTNEKLFF. CDR3 sequence (DNA): TGCGCCAGCAGCCAAGGGTGGGGGCCTACTAATGAAAAACTGTTTTTT.

The chain is built from TRBV2 and TRBJ2-5; D may be TRBD1 (6 bases). The CDR3 contains 15 residues. The ends were cut back, 6 bases at V and 1 base at J, with 15 bases in the middle. The germline CDR1 and CDR2 sequences are SNHLY and FYNNEI. The CDR3: CASRNRDTRQETQYF. CDR3 coding DNA: TGTGCCAGCAGGAACCGGGACACACGCCAAGAGACCCAGTACTTC.

This clone turned up a few times. The chain uses TRBV5-1 and TRBJ2-2; 8 bases fit TRBD2. The germline V gene has CDR1 SGHRS and CDR2 YFSETQ. The CDR3 has 17 amino acids. Trimming took 4 bases from V and 0 from J; bases not matched to a gene: 8. CDR3: CASSGSLLAANTGELFF. The CDR3 region has the DNA TGCGCCAGCAGCGGCTCCCTACTAGCGGCGAACACCGGGGAGCTGTTTTTT.

This chain joins TRBV2 and TRBJ1-2, with D possibly being TRBD1 (6 bases). Germline-derived CDR1 and CDR2 are SNHLY and FYNNEI. Trimming shortened V by 7 bases and J by 4 bases, and 19 bases separated the two germline ends. This CDR3 is built from 15 residues. Here the CDR3 DNA reads TGTGCCAGCATTGGGGGCGGGGGGCACGTCTATGGCTACACCTTC. Translation gives CASIGGGGHVYGYTF.